What follows describes a single T cell receptor (beta chain). Its antigen is unidentified. Sequencing was performed with immunoSEQ multiplex PCR; in TCRdb, only in-frame clones are kept and a portion is missing. The sample yields 110,000 to 150,000 clones, 80% to 90% seen once. This record comes from a study of T cell responses to AZD1222 COVID-19 vaccine. General study findings and limits: Repertoire sampling happened only post peak T cell response. It was only 6 or 7 AZD1222 recipients who were seropositive at baseline. An increase in Spike-specific TCR breadth and depth was observed after two AZD1222 doses.

This TCR came from an adult in good health. Material: peripheral blood, obtained on day 0 of AZD1222 vaccination.

CDR3 coding DNA: TGTGCCAGCATGTCCAGGGGAGGAACTGAAGCTTTCTTT. Amino acid sequence: CASMSRGGTEAFF. The chain recombines TRBV6-5 with TRBJ1-1; a weak D match, TRBD1 (6 bases). Germline CDR1 MNHEY, CDR2 SVGAGI. V gave up 7 bases and J gave up 5 bases, with 14 bases separating them. The CDR3 contains 13 residues.